Presented here are 22 T cell receptor beta chains from one specimen sequenced in a study of T cell responses to AZD1222 COVID-19 vaccine. The protocol was immunoSEQ multiplex PCR, while the TCRdb copy is restricted to in-frame clones and leaves out a portion. The data hold around 120,000 clones, with 75% to 85% observed a single time. Sequencing was performed on peripheral blood, taken 28 days after the second AZD1222 dose. Receptors originate from an adult who received the AZD1222 COVID-19 vaccine.

As to this clone: Other DNA sequences of this sample code for an identical CDR3. The chain recombines TRBV3-1 (or the pseudogene TRBV3-2) with TRBJ1-2; D is unresolved. The CDR3 sequence is 14 residues long. Between the trimmed V and J ends, which lost 1 base and 3 bases, there was a span of 9 bases. The germline V gene has CDR1 LGHDT and CDR2 YNNKEL (reference sequence). DNA for the CDR3: TGTGCCAGCAGCCAAGTGGCGGATTACTATGGCTACACCTTC. This gives the protein CASSQVADYYGYTF.

This clone was counted once. The chain uses TRBV18 and TRBJ1-5, with D hard to call. Germline V gives CDR1 KGHSH, CDR2 LQKENI. The CDR3 spans 13 residues. The ends were cut back, 5 bases at V and 4 bases at J, with 9 bases in the middle. CDR3 in DNA: TGTGCCAGCTCAACATCTCTTAATCAGCCCCAGCATTTT. Residues: CASSTSLNQPQHF.

The V gene is TRBV24-1, the J gene TRBJ2-5, with a weak D call TRBD2 (5 bases). CDR3 size: 15 residues. Between the trimmed V and J ends, which lost 1 base and 1 base, there was a span of 9 bases. Germline V gene lookup returns CDR1 KGHDR and CDR2 SFDVKD. The CDR3 DNA is TGTGCCACCAGTGATTTCGGGCGGGTCCAAGAGACCCAGTACTTC. Its protein product is CATSDFGRVQETQYF.

The chain links TRBV9 to TRBJ1-4, with 7 bases identical to TRBD1. From germline, CDR1 is SGDLS and CDR2 YYNGEE. V lost 5 bases and J lost 5; bases outside the gene matches: 6. This CDR3 comprises 14 residues. The CDR3 loop reads CASSFQGGNEKLFF. For the CDR3, the DNA is TGTGCCAGCAGTTTTCAGGGGGGGAATGAAAAACTGTTTTTT.

The chain recombines TRBV3-1 (or the pseudogene TRBV3-2) with TRBJ1-5; TRBD1 agrees at 7 bases. The CDR3 runs 12 residues. Germline lookup yields CDR1 LGHDT and CDR2 YNNKEL (reference sequence). V dropped 5 bases and J dropped 7; count of bases not matched to a gene: 2. This CDR3 is CASSEQGQPQHF. In DNA, the CDR3 is TGTGCCAGCAGCGAACAGGGGCAGCCCCAGCATTTT.

The V call is TRBV5-4, the J call TRBJ2-3; D may be TRBD1 or TRBD2 (5 bases each). CDR1 SGHNT and CDR2 YYREEE come from the germline V gene (reference sequence). The CDR3 is made up of 15 amino acids. Trimming removed 4 bases from V and 2 bases from J, with 14 bases in between. CDR3 coding DNA: TGTGCCAGCAGCGTCCGGGACGGAGACACAGATACGCAGTATTTT. This sequence encodes CASSVRDGDTDTQYF. The full variable domain, in which reference TRBV5-4 and TRBJ2-3 provide the parts outside the CDR3, is ETGVTQSPTHLIKTRGQQVTLRCSSQSGHNTVSWYQQALGQGPQFIFQYYREEENGRGNFPPRFSGLQFPNYSSELNVNALELDDSALYLCASSVRDGDTDTQYFGPGTRLTVL.

This clone was counted a few times. The chain has TRBV28 and TRBJ1-3; 9 bases map to TRBD1. V trimming: 6 bases; J trimming: 4 bases; junction bases outside the gene matches: 7. Germline loops: CDR1 MDHEN, CDR2 SYDVKM. The CDR3 runs 15 residues. DNA for the CDR3: TGTGCCAGCAGGGGACAGGGTTTGGAAGGAAACACCATATATTTT. It translates to CASRGQGLEGNTIYF.

The V gene is TRBV7-9, the J gene TRBJ1-3, with 11 bases matching TRBD1. The CDR3 spans 14 residues. V shed 8 bases and J 0 bases; nucleotides not matched to a gene: 0. Germline V gene sequence: CDR1 SEHNR, CDR2 FQNEAQ (reference sequence). The CDR3 sequence: CASGTGGSGNTIYF. As DNA, the CDR3 is TGTGCCAGCGGGACAGGGGGCTCTGGAAACACCATATATTTT. Complete variable domain (other parts from reference TRBV7-9 and TRBJ1-3): DTGVSQNPRHKITKRGQNVTFRCDPISEHNRLYWYRQTLGQGPEFLTYFQNEAQLEKSRLLSDRFSAERPKGSFSTLEIQRTEQGDSAMYLCASGTGGSGNTIYFGEGSWLTVV.

J is TRBJ1-1 and V is TRBV6-2 or TRBV6-3, with a tentative D call TRBD1 (5 bases). The germline V gene has CDR1 MNHEY and CDR2 SVGEGT. The CDR3 totals 13 residues. The V end lost 2 bases, the J end lost 1 base, and 5 bases lay between the germline ends. CDR3 sequence: CASSYGGNTEAFF. The CDR3 nucleotides read TGTGCCAGCAGTTACGGGGGGAACACTGAAGCTTTCTTT.

The count of this clone is one. V usage is TRBV11-2 and J usage is TRBJ1-5; 11 bases match TRBD1. CDR3 length: 16 residues. The V segment lost 1 base and the J segment 7 bases; nucleotides outside the gene matches: 6. Germline lookup yields CDR1 SGHAT and CDR2 FQNNGV. CDR3 DNA sequence: TGTGCCAGCAGCTTAGCCGGGACAGGGGGGCGACAGCCCCAGCATTTT. This encodes CASSLAGTGGRQPQHF.

The chain has TRBV24-1 and TRBJ1-5, with a weak D call TRBD1 (5 bases). The CDR3 consists of 15 residues. Germline lookup yields CDR1 KGHDR and CDR2 SFDVKD. Between the trimmed V and J ends, which lost 5 bases and 7 bases, there was a span of 17 bases. CDR3 protein: CATSGNGGAGQPQHF. In nucleotides, the CDR3 is TGTGCCACCAGTGGCAATGGGGGAGCCGGGCAGCCCCAGCATTTT.

The gene calls are TRBV19 and TRBJ1-6; 12 bases are a match to TRBD1. V gave up 9 bases and J gave up 0 bases; unmatched junction bases: 3. Germline V gene data show CDR1 as LNHDA and CDR2 as SQIVND (reference sequence). The CDR3 extends over 16 amino acids. This CDR3 is CASGTGGSSYNSPLHF. The CDR3 bases are TGTGCCAGCGGGACAGGGGGCAGCTCCTATAATTCACCCCTCCACTTT.

The chain is built from TRBV15 and TRBJ1-2, with D tentatively TRBD1 (5 bases). Germline V CDR1 and CDR2: LNHNV, YYDKDF (reference sequence). V lost 6 bases to trimming and J lost 7 bases, with 15 bases between them. This CDR3 has 13 residues. CDR3 amino acids: CATRETGRAGYTF. Here the CDR3 DNA reads TGTGCCACCAGAGAGACGGGCAGGGCTGGCTACACCTTC. The entire variable domain, with the rest obtained from reference TRBV15 and TRBJ1-2, is as follows: DAMVIQNPRYQVTQFGKPVTLSCSQTLNHNVMYWYQQKSSQAPKLLFHYYDKDFNNEADTPDNFQSRRPNTSFCFLDIRSPGLGDTAMYLCATRETGRAGYTFGSGTRLTVV.

The chain joins TRBV20-1 to TRBJ2-7; no clear D. Germline CDR1 is DFQATT and CDR2 is SNEGSKA (reference sequence). This CDR3 contains 11 residues. Trimming shortened V by 6 bases and J by 4 bases, and 10 bases separated the two germline ends. CDR3 sequence: CSARHTYEQYF. DNA of the CDR3: TGCAGTGCAAGACACACATACGAGCAGTACTTC.

The chain has TRBV5-1 and TRBJ2-7; 7 bases align to TRBD1. V lost 3 bases, J lost 7 bases, and 10 bases stayed unmatched. Germline V gives CDR1 SGHRS, CDR2 YFSETQ. The CDR3 has 14 amino acids. CDR3 amino acids: CASSSQQGEQEQYF. CDR3 in DNA: TGCGCCAGCAGCTCGCAGCAGGGGGAGCAAGAGCAGTACTTC.

The V and J genes are TRBV10-3 and TRBJ2-7, with D possibly TRBD2 on 6 matching bases. The V gene's germline CDR1 is ENHRY and CDR2 SYGVKD. Trimming took 4 bases from V and 6 from J, leaving 16 bases between them. The CDR3 has 14 residues. CDR3 sequence reads: CAISGGGAPSEQYF. As DNA, the CDR3 is TGTGCCATCAGTGGGGGAGGAGCCCCTTCCGAGCAGTACTTC.

The rearrangement links TRBV3-1 (or the pseudogene TRBV3-2) to TRBJ2-1, with unresolved D. V lost 1 base and J lost 0, with 10 bases in between. Germline V gene sequence: CDR1 LGHDT, CDR2 YNNKEL (reference sequence). The CDR3 length is 16 residues. CDR3 nucleotide sequence: TGTGCCAGCAGCCAAGGGTCGATGAGCTCCTACAATGAGCAGTTCTTC. Protein: CASSQGSMSSYNEQFF.

Only a few counts were recorded for this clone. The chain joins TRBV4-3 to TRBJ1-5, with D unresolved. Trimming removed 1 base at V and 5 bases at J, with 12 bases between. This CDR3 region has 15 residues. Germline V gene data show CDR1 as LGHNA and CDR2 as YSLEER. CDR3 in amino acids: CASSQGAGDHQPQHF. CDR3 DNA: TGCGCCAGCAGCCAAGGGGCAGGCGATCATCAGCCCCAGCATTTT.

The chain combines TRBV10-3 with TRBJ2-7; 13 bases match TRBD2. The CDR3 is 15 amino acids. Losses at the gene ends were 4 bases for V and 7 bases for J; bases not matched to a gene: 7. CDR1 ENHRY and CDR2 SYGVKD come from the germline V gene. The CDR3 here is CAISGGLAGAPEQYF. DNA for the CDR3: TGTGCCATCAGTGGCGGACTAGCGGGGGCTCCAGAGCAGTACTTC.

V usage is TRBV4-1 and J usage is TRBJ2-7; D is perhaps TRBD1 (6 bases). CDR1 and CDR2 from the germline V gene are MGHRA and YSYEKL. The CDR3 totals 18 residues. Trimming removed 0 bases from V and 2 bases from J, with 20 bases in between. As DNA, the CDR3 is TGCGCCAGCAGCCAAGATAAGGGGCGGACAGCAAGTCCCTACGAGCAGTACTTC. This codes for CASSQDKGRTASPYEQYF.

V is TRBV6-7 and J is TRBJ1-5, with TRBD1 as a possible D gene (5 bases). TRBV6-7 is known as an ORF, though its function is uncertain. Trimming left V 0 bases short and J 2 bases short, with 14 bases between. CDR3 length equals 17 residues. The CDR3 DNA is TGTGCCAGCAGTTACTCTGGAGGGGCCGGGGGCAATCAGCCCCAGCATTTT. Translated, it gives CASSYSGGAGGNQPQHF.

This clone was observed a few times. Other DNA sequences in this sample translate to the same CDR3. The J gene is TRBJ2-2, the V gene TRBV5-1; D may be TRBD1 (5 bases). Germline V CDR1 and CDR2: SGHRS, YFSETQ. The CDR3 consists of 15 residues. V was pared by 0 bases and J by 2 bases, with 8 bases between. The CDR3 DNA reads TGCGCCAGCAGCTTGGGCCAGGGAAACACCGGGGAGCTGTTTTTT. Translating gives CASSLGQGNTGELFF. The full variable domain, in which reference TRBV5-1 and TRBJ2-2 provide the parts outside the CDR3, is KAGVTQTPRYLIKTRGQQVTLSCSPISGHRSVSWYQQTPGQGLQFLFEYFSETQRNKGNFPGRFSGRQFSNSRSEMNVSTLELGDSALYLCASSLGQGNTGELFFGEGSRLTVL.